This TCR beta chain was obtained from a study of blood T cell repertoires in COVID-19. Across the study: Spain, Italy and the United States supplied samples that represented acute and convalescent COVID-19.

In the authors' workflow: Amplification from reference gene primers served as the basis for estimated nucleated cell counts. TCRdb's copy holds only in-frame clones and misses some; the assay was immunoSEQ multiplex PCR. Clone size and the V and J calls come from that table; the DNA yielded D and trimming. The sample consists of some 100,000 clones, approximately 92% of them appearing once. Germline-derived CDR1 and CDR2 are MDHEN and SYDVKM. The CDR3 has 12 amino acids. The germline V and J ends were trimmed by 4 bases and 5 bases, with 8 bases remaining between them. Sequenced material: peripheral blood. The chain employs TRBV28 and TRBJ2-5; D is unresolved. The source of this sequence is a man in his forties or fifties with active COVID-19. CDR3 in amino acids: CASSSGTETQYF. The CDR3 nucleotides are TGTGCCAGCAGTTCCGGTACTGAGACCCAGTACTTC.